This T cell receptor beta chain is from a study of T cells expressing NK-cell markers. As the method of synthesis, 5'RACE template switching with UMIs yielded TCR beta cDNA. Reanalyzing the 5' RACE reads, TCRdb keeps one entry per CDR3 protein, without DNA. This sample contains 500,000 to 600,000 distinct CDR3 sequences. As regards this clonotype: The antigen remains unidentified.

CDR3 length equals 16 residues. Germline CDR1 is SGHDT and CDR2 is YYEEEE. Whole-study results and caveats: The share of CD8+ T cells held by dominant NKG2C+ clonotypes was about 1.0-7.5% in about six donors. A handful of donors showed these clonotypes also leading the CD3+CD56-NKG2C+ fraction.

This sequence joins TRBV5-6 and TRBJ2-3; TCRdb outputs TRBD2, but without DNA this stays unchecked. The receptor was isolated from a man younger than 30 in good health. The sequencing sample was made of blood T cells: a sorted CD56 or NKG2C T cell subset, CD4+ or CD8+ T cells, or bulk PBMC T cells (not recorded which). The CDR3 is CASSLGAESITDTQYF.